This T cell receptor (beta chain) derives from a study of T-cell reconstitution after alpha-beta-depleted transplantation in children. Study-level findings and limits: Expanded clones from the graft, numbering several hundred, reportedly supplied alpha-beta T cells about two months after transplant.

The CDR3 covers 17 residues. The V gene end was trimmed by 4 bases and the J gene end by 0 bases; junction bases not matched to a gene: 8. The V gene's germline CDR1 is SGHTA and CDR2 FQGNSA. This clonotype was counted at least ten times. Its antigen is as yet unknown. Preparation of the TCRbeta library used unique molecular identifiers. TCRdb itself ran the PCR reads through MiXCR, one entry per CDR3 protein. The sample has a few hundred thousand distinct CDR3 sequences; under 14% are singletons. This sequence joins TRBV7-2 and TRBJ2-1, with TRBD2 matching over 8 bases. Sequenced here: peripheral blood, sampled 180 days after TCRalphabeta/CD19-depleted stem cell transplant. This clonotype was obtained from a male patient between 2 and 9 years old who had a stem cell transplant for chronic granulomatous disease, so the T cells may come from the graft donor. DNA for the CDR3: TGTGCCAGCAGCTACCGGCCGGGACTAGGCTCCTACAATGAGCAGTTCTTC. It yields the protein CASSYRPGLGSYNEQFF.